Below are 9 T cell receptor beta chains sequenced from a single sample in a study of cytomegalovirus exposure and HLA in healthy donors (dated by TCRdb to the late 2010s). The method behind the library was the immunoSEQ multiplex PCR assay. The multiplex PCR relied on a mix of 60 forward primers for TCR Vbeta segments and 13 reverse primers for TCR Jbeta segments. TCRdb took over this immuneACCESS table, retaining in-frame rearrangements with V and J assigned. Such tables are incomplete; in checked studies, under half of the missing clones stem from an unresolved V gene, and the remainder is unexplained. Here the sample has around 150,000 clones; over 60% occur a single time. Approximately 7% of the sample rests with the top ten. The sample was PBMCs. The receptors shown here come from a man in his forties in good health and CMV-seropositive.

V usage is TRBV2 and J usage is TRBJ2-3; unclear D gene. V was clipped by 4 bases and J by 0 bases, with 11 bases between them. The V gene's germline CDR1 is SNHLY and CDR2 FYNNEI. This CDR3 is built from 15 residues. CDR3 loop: CASSGLTLSTDTQYF. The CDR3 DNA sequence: TGTGCCAGCAGTGGACTCACGCTTAGCACAGATACGCAGTATTTT.

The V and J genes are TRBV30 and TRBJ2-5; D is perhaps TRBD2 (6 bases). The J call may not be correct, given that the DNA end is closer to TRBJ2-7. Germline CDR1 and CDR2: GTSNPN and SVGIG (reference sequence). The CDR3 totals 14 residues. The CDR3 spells CAWSVDGTLTEQYF. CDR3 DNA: TGTGCCTGGAGTGTAGACGGGACTCTGACCGAGCAGTACTTC.

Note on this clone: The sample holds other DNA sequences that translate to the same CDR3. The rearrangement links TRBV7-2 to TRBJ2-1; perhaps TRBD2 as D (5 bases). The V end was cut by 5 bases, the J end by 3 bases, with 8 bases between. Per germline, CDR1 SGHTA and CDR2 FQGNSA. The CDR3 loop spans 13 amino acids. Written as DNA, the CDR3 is TGTGCCAGCAGCCCGGCGGGCTACAATGAGCAGTTCTTC. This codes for CASSPAGYNEQFF.

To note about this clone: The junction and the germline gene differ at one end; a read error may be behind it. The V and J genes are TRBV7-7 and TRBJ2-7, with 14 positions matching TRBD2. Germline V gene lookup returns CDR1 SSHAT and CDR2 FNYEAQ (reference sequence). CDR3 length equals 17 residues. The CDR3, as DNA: TGTGCTAGCAGCCCTTACTTGGGACTAGCGGGGGTTTACGAGCAGTACTTC. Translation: CASSPYLGLAGVYEQYF.

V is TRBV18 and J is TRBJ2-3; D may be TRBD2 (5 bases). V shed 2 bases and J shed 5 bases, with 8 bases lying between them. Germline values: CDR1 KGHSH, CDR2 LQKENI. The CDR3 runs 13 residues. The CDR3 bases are TGTGCCAGCTCACCATTCGGGGAAGATACGCAGTATTTT. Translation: CASSPFGEDTQYF.

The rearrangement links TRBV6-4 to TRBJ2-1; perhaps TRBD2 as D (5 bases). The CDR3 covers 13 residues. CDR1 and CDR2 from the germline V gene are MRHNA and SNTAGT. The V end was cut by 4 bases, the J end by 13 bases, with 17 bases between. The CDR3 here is CASSASPYKDQFF. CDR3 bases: TGTGCCAGCAGTGCTAGCCCTTATAAGGACCAGTTCTTC.

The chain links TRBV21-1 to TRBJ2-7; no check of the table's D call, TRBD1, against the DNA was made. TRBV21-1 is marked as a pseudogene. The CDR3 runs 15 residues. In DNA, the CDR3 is TGTGCCAGCGGATCCTACAGGGGGCGCACGGCCGAGCAGTACTTC. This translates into CASGSYRGRTAEQYF.

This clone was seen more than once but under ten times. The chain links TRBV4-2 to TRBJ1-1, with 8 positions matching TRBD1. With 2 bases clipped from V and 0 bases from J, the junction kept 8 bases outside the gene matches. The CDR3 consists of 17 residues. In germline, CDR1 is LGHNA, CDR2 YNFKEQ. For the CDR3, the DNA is TGTGCCAGCAGCCAATCGACAGGGGTGGGTGTGAACACTGAAGCTTTCTTT. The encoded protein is CASSQSTGVGVNTEAFF.

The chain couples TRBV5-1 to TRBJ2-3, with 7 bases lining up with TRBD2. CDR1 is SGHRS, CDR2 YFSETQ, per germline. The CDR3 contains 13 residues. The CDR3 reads CSWGREGTDTQYF. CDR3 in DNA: TGCTCTTGGGGCAGGGAGGGTACAGATACGCAGTATTTT.